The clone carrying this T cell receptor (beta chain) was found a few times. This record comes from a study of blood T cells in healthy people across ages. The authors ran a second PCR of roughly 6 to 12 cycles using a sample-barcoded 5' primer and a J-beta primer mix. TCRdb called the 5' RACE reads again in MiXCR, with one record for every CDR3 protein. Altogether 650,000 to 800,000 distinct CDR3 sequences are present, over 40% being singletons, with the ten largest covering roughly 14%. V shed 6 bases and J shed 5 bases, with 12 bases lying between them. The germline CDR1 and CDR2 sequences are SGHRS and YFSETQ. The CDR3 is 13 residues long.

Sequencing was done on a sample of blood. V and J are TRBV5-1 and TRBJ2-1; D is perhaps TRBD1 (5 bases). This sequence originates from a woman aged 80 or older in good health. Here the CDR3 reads CASKIGDNNEQFF. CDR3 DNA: TGCGCCAGCAAAATAGGGGATAACAATGAGCAGTTCTTC.